The 32 T cell receptor beta chains below come from one sample, sequenced in a study of T cell responses to AZD1222 COVID-19 vaccine (dated by TCRdb to about 2021). Library preparation employed the immunoSEQ multiplex PCR assay. The immuneACCESS repertoire file appears here via TCRdb, limited to in-frame rearrangements. These files lack a portion of the clones; in checked studies, under half of the deficit traces to unresolved V genes, and the cause of the others is not known. The sample table records fewer than 150,000 clones; roughly 87% of these occur just once. Over 5% of the sample rests with the top ten. The sample's time point label, in plain terms: about 28 days (+/-7) after the second vaccine dose. Specimen: peripheral blood, collected 28 days after the second AZD1222 dose. The receptors here all came from an adult who received the AZD1222 COVID-19 vaccine.

The rearrangement uses TRBV12-3 or TRBV12-4 and TRBJ2-7; a possible D gene is TRBD2 (5 bases). The CDR3 extends over 12 amino acids. Between the trimmed V and J ends, which lost 5 bases and 1 base, there was a span of 6 bases. DNA for the CDR3: TGTGCCAGCAGTCGGAGGTCCTACGAGCAGTACTTC. The encoded protein is CASSRRSYEQYF.

This chain uses TRBV5-1 with TRBJ2-2; 7 nucleotides align to TRBD1. The V segment lost 4 bases and the J segment 2 bases; nucleotides outside the gene matches: 5. This CDR3 is built from 15 residues. Germline assignment: CDR1 SGHRS and CDR2 YFSETQ. CDR3 DNA: TGCGCCAGCAGCGGACAGGTATCAAACACCGGGGAGCTGTTTTTT. It translates to CASSGQVSNTGELFF.

The chain employs TRBV7-9 and TRBJ1-2, with D maybe TRBD1 (5 bases). The CDR3 runs 13 residues. The V gene lost 0 bases and the J gene lost 7 bases, with 9 bases spanning the gap. The germline gives CDR1 SEHNR, CDR2 FQNEAQ (reference sequence). The CDR3 DNA sequence: TGTGCCAGCAGCTTAGCGGGGGAGAGTGGCTACACCTTC. Amino acid sequence: CASSLAGESGYTF.

The J gene is TRBJ1-2, the V gene TRBV11-2, with D perhaps matching TRBD1 (6 bases). The ends were cut back, 6 bases at V and 4 bases at J, with 18 bases in the middle. The CDR3 covers 15 residues. Germline values: CDR1 SGHAT, CDR2 FQNNGV. CDR3 sequence reads: CASSSSQGTSYGYTF. As DNA, the CDR3 is TGTGCCAGCAGTTCCTCACAGGGCACGAGCTATGGCTACACCTTC.

The CDR3 is CASSLARGAREKLFF. CDR3 bases: TGCGCCAGCAGCTTGGCTCGGGGCGCGCGTGAAAAACTGTTTTTT. The V and J genes are TRBV5-1 and TRBJ1-4, with D perhaps TRBD1 (5 bases). Germline V gene data show CDR1 as SGHRS and CDR2 as YFSETQ. The CDR3 totals 15 residues. V lost 0 bases and J lost 7, with 13 bases in between.

The rearrangement joins TRBV5-1 to TRBJ1-1; D ambiguous. Germline V CDR1 and CDR2: SGHRS, YFSETQ. Trimming left V 6 bases short and J 5 bases short, with 20 bases between. The CDR3 covers 15 residues. This CDR3 is CASTLTSGRKTEAFF. The CDR3 DNA follows: TGCGCCAGCACCCTGACATCGGGCCGAAAAACTGAAGCTTTCTTT.

The V gene is TRBV6-2 or TRBV6-3, the J gene TRBJ2-5; 11 positions match TRBD2. This CDR3 region has 14 residues. Germline trimming cut 4 bases from V and 7 bases from J; bases unmatched to any gene: 5. Looked up from germline, CDR1 is MNHEY and CDR2 is SVGEGT. The CDR3 DNA sequence: TGTGCCAGCAGTTTGGAACTAGCGGGGGTGACCCAGTACTTC. The encoded protein is CASSLELAGVTQYF.

V gene TRBV5-8 combines with J gene TRBJ1-5; 11 nucleotides line up with TRBD1. The germline gives CDR1 SGHTS, CDR2 YDEGEE. J was trimmed by 4 bases and V by 4 bases; bases with no gene match: 4. CDR3 length: 15 amino acids. CDR3 loop: CASSGGTGGNQPQHF. The DNA for the CDR3 is TGTGCCAGCAGCGGCGGGACAGGGGGAAATCAGCCCCAGCATTTT. The entire variable domain, with the rest obtained from reference TRBV5-8 and TRBJ1-5, is as follows: EAGVTQSPTHLIKTRGQQATLRCSPISGHTSVYWYQQALGLGLQFLLWYDEGEERNRGNFPPRFSGRQFPNYSSELNVNALELEDSALYLCASSGGTGGNQPQHFGDGTRLSIL.

This chain joins TRBV27 and TRBJ1-1; D unresolved. CDR1 is MNHEY, CDR2 SMNVEV, per germline (reference sequence). The length of the CDR3 is 13 residues. V lost 4 bases to trimming and J lost 4 bases, with 10 bases between them. CDR3 coding DNA: TGTGCCAGCAGTTCCTCTACCGGCACTGAAGCTTTCTTT. As protein: CASSSSTGTEAFF.

V is TRBV24-1 and J is TRBJ2-1; 9 bases line up with TRBD1. The length of the CDR3 is 17 residues. The germline V gene has CDR1 KGHDR and CDR2 SFDVKD. The ends lost 3 bases at V and 0 bases at J; junction bases unmatched: 5. The DNA for the CDR3 is TGTGCCACCAGTGATCCGGGACAGGGCGGCTCCTACAATGAGCAGTTCTTC. This encodes CATSDPGQGGSYNEQFF.

This sequence joins TRBV29-1 and TRBJ2-1; D uncertain. Germline CDR1 and CDR2: SQVTM and ANQGSEA. The CDR3 length is 11 residues. V was clipped by 7 bases and J by 4 bases, with 8 bases between them. The CDR3: CSGHSYNEQFF. The DNA for the CDR3 is TGCAGCGGGCACAGTTACAATGAGCAGTTCTTC.

This clone has a handful of counts. This chain connects TRBV3-1 (or the pseudogene TRBV3-2) to TRBJ1-1; 10 bases line up with TRBD1. Trimming took 4 bases from V and 4 from J; bases not matched to a gene: 6. Germline V gene data show CDR1 as LGHDT and CDR2 as YNNKEL (reference sequence). CDR3 length equals 15 residues. DNA for the CDR3: TGTGCCAGCAGCCCGGGACAGGGGAAGGGCACTGAAGCTTTCTTT. This encodes CASSPGQGKGTEAFF.

V gene TRBV27 combines with J gene TRBJ1-2; D possibly corresponds to TRBD1 (5 bases). With 6 bases removed from V and 2 bases from J, the gap between germline ends came to 13 bases. This CDR3 spans 14 amino acids. Germline V gene lookup returns CDR1 MNHEY and CDR2 SMNVEV (reference sequence). The CDR3 region has the DNA TGTGCCAGCAGCCCTCAGGCAGGGAACTATGGCTACACCTTC. It encodes CASSPQAGNYGYTF.

In DNA form, the CDR3 reads TGTGCCAGCAGCTTGGCCGCAGGGGCTGGAAACACCATATATTTT. Its protein product is CASSLAAGAGNTIYF. The chain recombines TRBV5-8 with TRBJ1-3; possible D gene TRBD1, 6 bases. Trimming shortened V by 0 bases and J by 2 bases, and 9 bases separated the two germline ends. This CDR3 has 15 amino acids. From germline, CDR1 is SGHTS and CDR2 YDEGEE.

The genes are TRBV10-2 and TRBJ1-2; TRBD1 might be the D (5 bases). The V gene lost 7 bases and the J gene lost 4 bases, with 13 bases spanning the gap. This CDR3 has 13 residues. CDR1 WSHSY and CDR2 SAAADI come from the germline V gene. CDR3 DNA: TGCGCCAGCACCGCGGACACGGGCTATGGCTACACCTTC. This sequence encodes CASTADTGYGYTF.

V gene TRBV30 combines with J gene TRBJ1-2, with a tentative D call TRBD1 (5 bases). This CDR3 is 12 amino acids long. V lost 3 bases to trimming and J lost 4 bases, with 9 bases between them. Germline CDR1 reads GTSNPN; CDR2 reads SVGIG (reference sequence). CDR3 in amino acids: CAWSAGFYGYTF. In DNA form, the CDR3 reads TGTGCCTGGAGCGCAGGGTTCTATGGCTACACCTTC.

J is TRBJ2-5 and V is TRBV7-6; D uncertain. The CDR3 spans 12 residues. Per the germline V gene, CDR1 is SGHVS and CDR2 is FNYEAQ. Trimming removed 5 bases at V and 1 base at J, with 5 bases between. The CDR3 here is CASSAVQETQYF. The CDR3, as DNA: TGTGCCAGCAGCGCCGTCCAAGAGACCCAGTACTTC.

V and J are TRBV28 and TRBJ1-1; unclear D gene. The CDR3 runs 12 residues. Trimming removed 6 bases from V and 1 base from J, with 6 bases in between. Germline CDR1 MDHEN, CDR2 SYDVKM. CDR3 DNA sequence: TGTGCCAGCAGCGGAGGGAACACTGAAGCTTTCTTT. Protein product: CASSGGNTEAFF.

J is TRBJ1-1 and V is TRBV6-2 or TRBV6-3; D might be TRBD1 (5 bases). The V and J ends lost 6 bases and 0 bases respectively, with 14 bases between them. CDR1 is MNHEY, CDR2 SVGEGT, per germline. The CDR3 spans 15 residues. The chain's CDR3 is CASSIPGRMNTEAFF. In DNA, the CDR3 is TGTGCCAGCAGCATCCCGGGACGGATGAACACTGAAGCTTTCTTT.

Written as DNA, the CDR3 is TGTGCCAGTCTAAGGGCAAATCAGCCCCAGCATTTT. This gives the protein CASLRANQPQHF. This chain links TRBV28 with TRBJ1-5; D is unresolved. CDR1 MDHEN and CDR2 SYDVKM come from the germline V gene. With 9 bases removed from V and 4 bases from J, the gap between germline ends came to 10 bases. The CDR3 has 12 amino acids.

The chain employs TRBV2 and TRBJ2-4; maybe TRBD2 (5 bases). Trimming took 5 bases from V and 0 from J, leaving 11 bases between them. The CDR3 totals 15 residues. Germline V gene data show CDR1 as SNHLY and CDR2 as FYNNEI. The CDR3 region has the DNA TGTGCCAGCAGTCCTCGGACTGAAGCCAAAAACATTCAGTACTTC. Residues: CASSPRTEAKNIQYF.

J is TRBJ2-1 and V is TRBV9; D may be TRBD2 (6 bases). There are 14 residues in the CDR3. Germline V gene sequence: CDR1 SGDLS, CDR2 YYNGEE. The ends were cut back, 3 bases at V and 9 bases at J, with 16 bases in the middle. The chain's CDR3 is CASSAGLPTTEQFF. DNA of the CDR3: TGTGCCAGCAGCGCGGGACTTCCGACGACTGAGCAGTTCTTC.

The chain has TRBV4-1 and TRBJ2-7; possible D gene TRBD2, 5 bases. Trimming shortened V by 0 bases and J by 5 bases, and 11 bases separated the two germline ends. This CDR3 comprises 14 residues. Germline V CDR1 and CDR2: MGHRA, YSYEKL. The CDR3 here is CASSQELTRDEQYF. The CDR3 nucleotides are TGCGCCAGCAGCCAAGAGCTTACTAGAGACGAGCAGTACTTC.

The J gene is TRBJ2-1, the V gene TRBV19; D could derive from TRBD1 or TRBD2 (5 bases each). V lost 3 bases to trimming and J lost 2 bases, with 11 bases between them. CDR3 size: 15 residues. Germline CDR1 and CDR2: LNHDA and SQIVND (reference sequence). CDR3 DNA: TGTGCCAGTAGTATTGGTCGGGACCCCTACAATGAGCAGTTCTTC. Its translation: CASSIGRDPYNEQFF.

V is TRBV11-3 and J is TRBJ2-7; 10 bases fit TRBD1. CDR3 length: 16 residues. Germline values: CDR1 SGHNT, CDR2 YENEEA. The junction had 13 bases not matched to a gene; V was cut back by 4 bases and J by 7 bases. CDR3 sequence reads: CASSSSWDRGLREQYF. The CDR3 DNA reads TGTGCCAGCAGCTCGTCGTGGGACAGGGGCCTAAGGGAGCAGTACTTC.

The genes are TRBV5-1 and TRBJ1-2; no definite D call. V lost 3 bases and J 8 bases, leaving 14 bases between the germline ends. Germline assignment: CDR1 SGHRS and CDR2 YFSETQ. The CDR3 loop spans 13 amino acids. CDR3 region: CASSSNHRGGYTF. The CDR3 DNA reads as TGCGCCAGCAGCTCCAACCACCGAGGCGGCTACACCTTC.

The gene calls are TRBV3-1 (or the pseudogene TRBV3-2) and TRBJ2-2; 11 bases fit TRBD2. Trimming cost V 4 bases and J 5 bases; bases outside gene matches: 3. Germline CDR1 LGHDT, CDR2 YNNKEL (reference sequence). This CDR3 region has 15 residues. CDR3 nucleotides: TGTGCCAGCAGCCTTAGCGGGGGGGTTACCGGGGAGCTGTTTTTT. Its protein is CASSLSGGVTGELFF.

V and J are TRBV6-5 and TRBJ1-2, with TRBD1 matching over 9 bases. Losses at the gene ends were 4 bases for V and 7 bases for J; bases not matched to a gene: 7. Germline values: CDR1 MNHEY, CDR2 SVGAGI. The length of the CDR3 is 14 residues. CDR3 loop: CASSSQDRGSGYTF. The CDR3 DNA follows: TGTGCCAGCAGTTCCCAGGACAGGGGATCTGGCTACACCTTC.

The chain employs TRBV30 and TRBJ1-5, with a weak D call TRBD1 (5 bases). V was cut by 1 base and J by 5 bases, with 18 bases left in between. The CDR3 extends over 16 amino acids. Per germline, CDR1 GTSNPN and CDR2 SVGIG (reference sequence). DNA of the CDR3: TGTGCCTGGAGTGGCCCGGGGGGGGTGGCCGATCAGCCCCAGCATTTT. Residues: CAWSGPGGVADQPQHF.

This chain links TRBV6-4 with TRBJ1-1, with a possible D match to TRBD1 (6 bases). The CDR3 runs 14 residues. V lost 3 bases to trimming and J lost 5 bases, with 13 bases between them. From germline, CDR1 is MRHNA and CDR2 SNTAGT. The CDR3 nucleotides are TGTGCCAGCAGTGAGCTAGGGAGGGGGACTGAAGCTTTCTTT. Translation: CASSELGRGTEAFF.

The rearrangement uses TRBV6-6 and TRBJ2-3, with 9 positions matching TRBD1. V was pared by 2 bases and J by 3 bases, with 3 bases of the junction left unmatched. Germline CDR1 and CDR2: MNHNY and SVGAGI (reference sequence). This CDR3 is built from 15 residues. CDR3 sequence: CASSYPGQGTDTQYF. The DNA of the CDR3 is TGTGCCAGCAGTTACCCGGGACAGGGAACAGATACGCAGTATTTT.

The chain uses TRBV20-1 and TRBJ2-5, with D perhaps matching TRBD2 (7 bases). The length of the CDR3 is 16 residues. Germline V CDR1 and CDR2: DFQATT, SNEGSKA (reference sequence). Trimming removed 3 bases at V and 4 bases at J, with 21 bases between. The CDR3 loop reads CSASPPVGGPGETQYF. DNA for the CDR3: TGCAGTGCTAGTCCTCCAGTGGGGGGGCCGGGAGAGACCCAGTACTTC.